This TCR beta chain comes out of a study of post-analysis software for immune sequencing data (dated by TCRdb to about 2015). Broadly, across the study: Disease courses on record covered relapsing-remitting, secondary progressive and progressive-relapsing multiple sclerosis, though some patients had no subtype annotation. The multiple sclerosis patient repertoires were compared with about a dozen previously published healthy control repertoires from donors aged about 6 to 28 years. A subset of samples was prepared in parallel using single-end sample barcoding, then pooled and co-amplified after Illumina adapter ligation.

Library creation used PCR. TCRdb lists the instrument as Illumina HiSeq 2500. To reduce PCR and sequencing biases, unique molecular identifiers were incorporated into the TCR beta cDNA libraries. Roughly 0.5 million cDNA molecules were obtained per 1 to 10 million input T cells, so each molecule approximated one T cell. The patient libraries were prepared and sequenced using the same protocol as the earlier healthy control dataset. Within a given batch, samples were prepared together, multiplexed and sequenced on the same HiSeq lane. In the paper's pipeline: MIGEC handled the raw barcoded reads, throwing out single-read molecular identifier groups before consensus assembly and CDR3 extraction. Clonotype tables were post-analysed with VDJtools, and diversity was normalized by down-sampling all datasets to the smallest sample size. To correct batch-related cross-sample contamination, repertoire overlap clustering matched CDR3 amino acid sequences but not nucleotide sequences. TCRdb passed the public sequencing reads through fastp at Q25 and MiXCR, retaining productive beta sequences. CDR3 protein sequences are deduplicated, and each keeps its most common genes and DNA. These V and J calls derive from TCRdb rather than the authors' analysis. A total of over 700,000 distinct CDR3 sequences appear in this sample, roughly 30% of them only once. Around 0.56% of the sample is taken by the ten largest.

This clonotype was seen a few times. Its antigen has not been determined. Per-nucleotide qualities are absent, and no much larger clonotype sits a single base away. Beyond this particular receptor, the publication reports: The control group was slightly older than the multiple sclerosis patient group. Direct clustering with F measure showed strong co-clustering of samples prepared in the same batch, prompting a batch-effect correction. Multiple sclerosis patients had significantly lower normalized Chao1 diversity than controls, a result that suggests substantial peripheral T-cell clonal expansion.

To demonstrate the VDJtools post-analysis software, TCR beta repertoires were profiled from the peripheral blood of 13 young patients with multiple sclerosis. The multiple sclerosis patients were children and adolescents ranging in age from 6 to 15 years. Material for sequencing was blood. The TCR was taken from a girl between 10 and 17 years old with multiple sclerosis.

CDR3 protein: CASSQDKGFYEQFF. The DNA is as follows: TGCGCCAGCAGCCAAGACAAGGGATTCTACGAGCAGTTCTTC. The sequence links TRBV4-3 to TRBJ2-1, with no reliable assignment of the D segment. For CDR1 and CDR2, the germline V gene lists LGHNA and YSLEER. The germline ends are 13 bases apart after V is trimmed by 0 bases and J by 10 bases. The CDR3 runs 14 residues from the cysteine to the phenylalanine. CDR3 DNA only is kept here, 42 bases in frame from base 1.